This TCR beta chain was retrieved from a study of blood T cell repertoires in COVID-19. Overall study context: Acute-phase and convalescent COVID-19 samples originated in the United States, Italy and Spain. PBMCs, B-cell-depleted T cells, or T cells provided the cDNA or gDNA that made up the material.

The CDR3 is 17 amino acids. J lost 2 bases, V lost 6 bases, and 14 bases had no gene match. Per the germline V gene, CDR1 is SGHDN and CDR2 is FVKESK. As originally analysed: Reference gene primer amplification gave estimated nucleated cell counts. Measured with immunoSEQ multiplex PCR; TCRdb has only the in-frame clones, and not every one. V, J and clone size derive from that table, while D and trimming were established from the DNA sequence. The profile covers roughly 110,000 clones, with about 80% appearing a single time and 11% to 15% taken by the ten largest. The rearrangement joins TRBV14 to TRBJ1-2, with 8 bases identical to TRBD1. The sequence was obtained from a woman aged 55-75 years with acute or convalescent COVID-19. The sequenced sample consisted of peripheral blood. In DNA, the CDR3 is TGTGCCAGCAGTCCTCGACAGGGGCAAGCTTGGAACTATGGCTACACCTTC. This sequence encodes CASSPRQGQAWNYGYTF.